This T cell receptor (beta chain) was recorded in a study of tumor-infiltrating lymphocytes in localized non-small cell lung cancer. Study results and limitations: No T-cell fraction difference was seen between IM1 and IM2 tumors. Tumors had more T cell infiltration than uninvolved lung, per TCRbeta sequencing and CD3 counts.

From germline, CDR1 is SGHNT and CDR2 YYREEE (reference sequence). V was shortened by 4 bases and J by 2 bases, with 13 bases between the two germline ends. There are 15 residues in the CDR3. On this clone: The antigen is unknown.

Clones were read by immunoSEQ multiplex PCR, and TCRdb kept only the in-frame ones, dropping some. The sample contains over 15,000 clones, roughly 69% of which appear only once. V and J are TRBV5-4 and TRBJ2-1, with D possibly matching TRBD2 (5 bases). This TCR was recovered from a human donor with non-small cell lung cancer. Source material: lung tumor tissue. The chain's CDR3 is CASSNTSGTYNEQFF. The CDR3 region has the DNA TGTGCCAGCAGCAACACTAGTGGGACCTACAATGAGCAGTTCTTC. Combining the CDR3 with reference TRBV5-4 and TRBJ2-1 gives the whole variable domain ETGVTQSPTHLIKTRGQQVTLRCSSQSGHNTVSWYQQALGQGPQFIFQYYREEENGRGNFPPRFSGLQFPNYSSELNVNALELDDSALYLCASSNTSGTYNEQFFGPGTRLTVL.